This T cell receptor beta chain was sequenced during a study of shared clonotypes between healthy human individuals. Findings of the study overall: The researchers took only blood, and tissue repertoires probably look different.

Genomic DNA of each subset was evenly split across several immunoSEQ plates. The protocol was immunoSEQ multiplex PCR, while the TCRdb copy is restricted to in-frame clones and leaves out a portion. The table lists over 850,000 clones, more than 75% of them singletons. This clone appeared many times. Its antigen is currently unknown. Donors were healthy HIV-negative adults without recent acute infections or vaccinations. Splitting the CD4+ cells yielded a CD45RA+ naive subset and a CD45RA-negative memory subset. The V and J ends lost 5 bases and 0 bases respectively, with 18 bases between them. CDR1 MNHEY and CDR2 SMNVEV come from the germline V gene (reference sequence). This CDR3 comprises 17 residues.

This receptor was identified in a man aged 18 to 29 in good health. Some clones in this sample may be carry-over from other donors' samples. The chain links TRBV27 to TRBJ2-3, with D perhaps matching TRBD1 or TRBD2 (5 bases each). The sample comprised memory CD4+ T cells from PBMCs. Specified subset: CD45RA-negative fraction. CDR3 residues: CASSAVGEHISTDTQYF. The CDR3 DNA follows: TGTGCCAGCAGTGCCGTGGGGGAGCACATTAGCACAGATACGCAGTATTTT.